One and the same sample provided the 22 T cell receptor beta chains below, sequenced in a study of vaccination effects on CD4 cells after COVID-19. This table comes from immunoSEQ multiplex PCR, and its TCRdb copy is limited to in-frame clones, with some not included. The table has around 69,000 clones, roughly 74% seen once. After expansion with viral peptide pools in the ViraFEST assay, antigen-specific CD4+ T cells were sequenced. The authors isolated CD4+ T cells after about 10 days of culture. Two doses of BNT162b2 or mRNA-1273 vaccine were administered to participants. These receptors have no identified antigens. The sample in question was CD4+ T cells from PBMCs cultured with HCoV-229E spike peptides, obtained after COVID-19 vaccination. Every receptor here comes from a human donor who received a COVID-19 vaccine.

This clone occurred a few times. The chain is built from TRBV29-1 and TRBJ1-5, with D possibly being TRBD1 (6 bases). This CDR3 has 13 amino acids. Trimming pared 4 bases from V and 7 bases from J, leaving 14 bases between. The germline CDR1 and CDR2 sequences are SQVTM and ANQGSEA. The DNA for the CDR3 is TGCAGCGTTGGTCTGGGGGCTGGCCAGCCCCAGCATTTT. Translated, it gives CSVGLGAGQPQHF.

The CDR3 DNA reads TGTGCCAGCGACCAGCTATATAGCTACACCTTC. Amino acid sequence: CASDQLYSYTF. The chain links TRBV7-9 to TRBJ1-2; no firm D call. The CDR3 is made up of 11 amino acids. Trimming cost V 8 bases and J 9 bases, with 13 bases left between them. The germline V gene has CDR1 SEHNR and CDR2 FQNEAQ (reference sequence).

This rearrangement joins TRBV15 to TRBJ2-3, with D unresolved. V lost 2 bases, J lost 3 bases, and 6 bases lay in between. The CDR3 runs 13 residues. Germline V gives CDR1 LNHNV, CDR2 YYDKDF (reference sequence). The CDR3 is CATSRQQTDTQYF. The DNA of the CDR3 is TGTGCCACCAGCAGACAACAGACAGATACGCAGTATTTT.

V usage is TRBV2 and J usage is TRBJ2-1, with 7 positions matching TRBD1. V lost 6 bases to trimming and J lost 2 bases; unmatched junction nucleotides: 7. CDR3 length: 15 amino acids. The germline CDR1 and CDR2 sequences are SNHLY and FYNNEI. In nucleotides, the CDR3 is TGTGCCAGCAGGACCCGGGACAGTCCCTACAATGAGCAGTTCTTC. Amino acid sequence: CASRTRDSPYNEQFF.

The rearrangement uses TRBV7-2 and TRBJ2-5; a possible D gene is TRBD1 (5 bases). Germline CDR1 and CDR2: SGHTA and FQGNSA. The CDR3 is 15 amino acids. V lost 1 base and J lost 5, with 14 bases in between. The CDR3 DNA follows: TGTGCCAGCAGCTTAGTTTGGGCTAGGGGTGAGACCCAGTACTTC. Protein sequence: CASSLVWARGETQYF.

The CDR3 region has the DNA TGTGCCAGCAGCTTCCGGGGGGGTCAGGTAGATACGCAGTATTTT. It yields the protein CASSFRGGQVDTQYF. This chain links TRBV9 with TRBJ2-3; 8 bases fit TRBD2. J lost 5 bases, V lost 4 bases, and 9 bases had no gene match. The CDR3 has 15 residues. Germline V gene data show CDR1 as SGDLS and CDR2 as YYNGEE.

V and J are TRBV5-8 and TRBJ2-2, with TRBD1 matching over 7 bases. CDR1 and CDR2 (germline): SGHTS, YDEGEE. The CDR3 is 15 residues long. With 2 bases clipped from V and 3 bases from J, the junction kept 4 bases outside the gene matches. The CDR3 bases are TGTGCCAGCAGCTTACAGGGGTTATACACCGGGGAGCTGTTTTTT. Translated, it gives CASSLQGLYTGELFF.

The chain combines TRBV7-3 with TRBJ1-1; 7 nucleotides agree with TRBD1. The CDR3 extends over 15 amino acids. Trimming at V came to 3 bases and at J to 2 bases, leaving 6 bases not matched to a gene. CDR1 SGHTA and CDR2 FQGTGA come from the germline V gene. The CDR3 DNA sequence: TGTGCCAGCAGCTTCGACGGACAGGCTAACACTGAAGCTTTCTTT. This sequence encodes CASSFDGQANTEAFF.

CDR3 loop: CASSYSTITDTQYF. The CDR3 DNA reads TGTGCCAGCAGTTACTCGACGATCACAGATACGCAGTATTTT. V gene TRBV6-5 combines with J gene TRBJ2-3; D uncertain. CDR3 length: 14 residues. Trimming removed 0 bases at V and 2 bases at J, with 6 bases between. Germline CDR1 MNHEY, CDR2 SVGAGI.

The chain couples TRBV11-3 to TRBJ2-1; D uncertain. Germline-derived CDR1 and CDR2 are SGHNT and YENEEA. V was pared by 2 bases and J by 5 bases, with 7 bases between. This CDR3 comprises 13 residues. The CDR3 bases are TGTGCCAGCAGCTTAATGATTCACAATGAGCAGTTCTTC. It translates to CASSLMIHNEQFF. Filled out from reference TRBV11-3 and TRBJ2-1, the complete variable domain reads EAGVVQSPRYKIIEKKQPVAFWCNPISGHNTLYWYLQNLGQGPELLIRYENEEAVDDSQLPKDRFSAERLKGVDSTLKIQPAELGDSAVYLCASSLMIHNEQFFGPGTRLTVL.

The CDR3 here is CASSLAPGVYSNQPQHF. In nucleotides, the CDR3 is TGTGCCAGCAGCTTGGCCCCCGGGGTTTATAGCAATCAGCCCCAGCATTTT. J is TRBJ1-5 and V is TRBV5-5; D ambiguous. The V end lost 0 bases, the J end lost 0 bases, and 13 bases lay between the germline ends. Germline assignment: CDR1 SGHKS and CDR2 YYEKEE (reference sequence). The CDR3 consists of 17 residues.

The chain carries TRBV5-4 and TRBJ1-3, with no clear D. The CDR3 sequence is 14 residues long. Trimming cost V 0 bases and J 0 bases, with 4 bases left between them. Looked up from germline, CDR1 is SGHNT and CDR2 is YYREEE (reference sequence). The DNA of the CDR3 is TGTGCCAGCAGCTTGGATAGCTCTGGAAACACCATATATTTT. Amino acids: CASSLDSSGNTIYF.

This clone was picked up one time. The gene calls are TRBV5-1 and TRBJ2-3, with 14 positions matching TRBD2. The V gene's germline CDR1 is SGHRS and CDR2 YFSETQ. CDR3 length equals 16 residues. The J segment lost 4 bases and the V segment lost 3 bases, leaving 4 bases of the junction unmatched. The CDR3 coding sequence is TGCGCCAGCAGCTCGACTAGCGGGGGGGCGGCAGATACGCAGTATTTT. Amino acid sequence: CASSSTSGGAADTQYF. Full variable domain (missing parts from reference TRBV5-1 and TRBJ2-3): KAGVTQTPRYLIKTRGQQVTLSCSPISGHRSVSWYQQTPGQGLQFLFEYFSETQRNKGNFPGRFSGRQFSNSRSEMNVSTLELGDSALYLCASSSTSGGAADTQYFGPGTRLTVL.

This sequence joins TRBV5-1 and TRBJ2-2; D is undetermined. V was clipped by 0 bases and J by 2 bases, with 17 bases between them. The CDR3 extends over 18 amino acids. CDR1 and CDR2 (germline): SGHRS, YFSETQ. CDR3 sequence reads: CASSLAGSSGENTGELFF. The CDR3 region has the DNA TGCGCCAGCAGCTTGGCCGGGTCGTCAGGAGAAAACACCGGGGAGCTGTTTTTT.

The gene calls are TRBV24-1 and TRBJ2-1, with a tentative D call TRBD1 (5 bases). Trimming stripped 0 bases from V and 6 bases from J, with 11 bases between. The germline gives CDR1 KGHDR, CDR2 SFDVKD. This CDR3 has 15 amino acids. CDR3 loop: CATSDLGRGGNEQFF. CDR3 coding DNA: TGTGCCACCAGTGATTTGGGTAGGGGCGGCAATGAGCAGTTCTTC.

The rearrangement uses TRBV5-1 and TRBJ2-2, with D possibly TRBD1 on 6 matching bases. Trimming removed 0 bases at V and 4 bases at J, with 7 bases between. Per the germline V gene, CDR1 is SGHRS and CDR2 is YFSETQ. The CDR3 is 14 residues long. The chain's CDR3 is CASSLAGVTGELFF. The DNA for the CDR3 is TGCGCCAGCAGCTTGGCAGGGGTCACCGGGGAGCTGTTTTTT.

The table lists this clone with a few counts. The rearrangement joins TRBV19 to TRBJ1-2; the D is unclear. Per germline, CDR1 LNHDA and CDR2 SQIVND (reference sequence). The CDR3 length is 16 residues. The V gene lost 5 bases and the J gene lost 5 bases, with 21 bases spanning the gap. CDR3 in DNA: TGTGCCAGTAGTCCAATAGCCCCCGACGGGAGGTATGGCTACACCTTC. It specifies CASSPIAPDGRYGYTF.

This clone appeared a few times. This chain joins TRBV6-5 and TRBJ2-2, with D uncertain. The CDR3 sequence is 14 residues long. Germline V lookup: CDR1 MNHEY, CDR2 SVGAGI. The V gene lost 0 bases and the J gene lost 8 bases, with 10 bases spanning the gap. The CDR3: CASSYSPVRGELFF. Here the CDR3 DNA reads TGTGCCAGCAGTTACTCCCCAGTGCGGGGGGAGCTGTTTTTT.

Only a few counts were recorded for this clone. V gene TRBV6-5 combines with J gene TRBJ1-5; 10 bases map to TRBD1. After removal of 7 bases from V and 3 bases from J, the junction contained 6 bases not matched to a gene. CDR3 length: 15 residues. Germline V gene lookup returns CDR1 MNHEY and CDR2 SVGAGI. The CDR3 nucleotides are TGTGCCAGCACCGGGACAGGGGCTGACAATCAGCCCCAGCATTTT. It is translated as CASTGTGADNQPQHF.

V gene TRBV19 combines with J gene TRBJ2-4; D is undetermined. V lost 0 bases to trimming and J lost 0 bases, with 12 bases between them. This CDR3 has 17 residues. Germline CDR1 is LNHDA and CDR2 is SQIVND (reference sequence). The CDR3 here is CASSIDLHSRAKNIQYF. DNA for the CDR3: TGTGCCAGTAGTATAGATTTACACTCGAGAGCCAAAAACATTCAGTACTTC.

This chain uses TRBV5-1 with TRBJ1-2; D is ambiguous. V was trimmed by 3 bases and J by 0 bases, leaving 9 bases between them. CDR1 and CDR2 (germline): SGHRS, YFSETQ. The CDR3 spans 14 residues. CDR3 nucleotides: TGCGCCAGCAGCTCAACCGGGACTAACTATGGCTACACCTTC. Its protein is CASSSTGTNYGYTF.

This rearrangement joins TRBV28 to TRBJ1-3; D is perhaps TRBD1 (6 bases). V lost 4 bases and J 1 base, leaving 14 bases between the germline ends. The CDR3 contains 16 residues. Germline lookup yields CDR1 MDHEN and CDR2 SYDVKM. CDR3 in amino acids: CASSSGARGSGNTIYF. The CDR3 nucleotides read TGTGCCAGCAGTTCAGGGGCGCGGGGATCTGGAAACACCATATATTTT.